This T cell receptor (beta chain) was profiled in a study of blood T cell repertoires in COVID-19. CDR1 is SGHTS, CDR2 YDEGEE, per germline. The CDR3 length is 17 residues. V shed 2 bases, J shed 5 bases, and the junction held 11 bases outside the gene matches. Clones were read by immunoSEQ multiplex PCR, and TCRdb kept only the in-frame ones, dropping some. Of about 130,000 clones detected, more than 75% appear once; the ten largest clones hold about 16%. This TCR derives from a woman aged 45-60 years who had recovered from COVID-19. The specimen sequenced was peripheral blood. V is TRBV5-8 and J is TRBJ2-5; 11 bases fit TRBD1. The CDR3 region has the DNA TGTGCCAGCAGCTTTTTCGGGACAGGGGGAAGTAGGGAGACCCAGTACTTC. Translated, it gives CASSFFGTGGSRETQYF.